These 26 T cell receptor beta chains came from one sample sequenced in a study of T cell repertoires in cytomegalovirus infection. Using its own MiXCR run on the reads, TCRdb lists one record per CDR3 protein. The table has about 920,000 distinct CDR3 sequences, less than 40% seen once. Their antigen targets remain unknown. The sample consisted of cultured CD8+ T cells from PBMCs, taken from culture after CMV antigen stimulation. These receptor sequences come from a human donor in good health (CMV status not recorded). Some clones in this sample may be carry-over from other donors' samples.

Only a few counts were recorded for this clonotype. The V call is TRBV6-6, the J call TRBJ2-5; a weak D match, TRBD1 (5 bases). The CDR3 extends over 14 amino acids. Germline V gene data show CDR1 as MNHNY and CDR2 as SVGAGI (reference sequence). The V gene lost 2 bases and the J gene lost 10 bases, with 17 bases spanning the gap. CDR3 loop: CASSYDSLGWDQYF. CDR3 DNA sequence: TGTGCCAGCAGTTACGACAGCCTAGGGTGGGACCAGTACTTC.

The chain employs TRBV25-1 and TRBJ1-1; D might be TRBD1 (5 bases). Germline values: CDR1 MGHDK, CDR2 SYGVNS. V lost 10 bases to trimming and J lost 0 bases, with 12 bases between them. The CDR3 is 13 residues long. In nucleotides, the CDR3 is TGTGCCACCCAAGGGGCGTTGAACACTGAAGCTTTCTTT. Its protein product is CATQGALNTEAFF.

The rearrangement links TRBV6-6 to TRBJ2-1; tentative D call: TRBD1 (5 bases). Trimming shortened V by 9 bases and J by 0 bases, and 9 bases separated the two germline ends. Germline CDR1 reads MNHNY; CDR2 reads SVGAGI (reference sequence). The CDR3 has 13 residues. CDR3 nucleotide sequence: TGTGCCAGTCTGCAGGGCTCCTACAATGAGCAGTTCTTC. This gives the protein CASLQGSYNEQFF.

V is TRBV25-1 and J is TRBJ2-1, with TRBD1 matching 8 bases. J lost 5 bases, V lost 8 bases, and 5 bases had no gene match. The V gene's germline CDR1 is MGHDK and CDR2 SYGVNS. The CDR3 runs 13 residues. CDR3 protein: CASEGTGHNEQFF. CDR3 sequence (DNA): TGTGCCAGCGAAGGGACAGGACACAATGAGCAGTTCTTC. The full variable domain, in which reference TRBV25-1 and TRBJ2-1 provide the parts outside the CDR3, is EADIYQTPRYLVIGTGKKITLECSQTMGHDKMYWYQQDPGMELHLIHYSYGVNSTEKGDLSSESTVSRIRTEHFPLTLESARPSHTSQYLCASEGTGHNEQFFGPGTRLTVL.

CDR3 DNA sequence: TGTGCCAGTAGTGTCCCTCCGGGACAAACGGGGGATAGCAATCAGCCCCAGCATTTT. Protein product: CASSVPPGQTGDSNQPQHF. V and J are TRBV19 and TRBJ1-5, with a tentative D call TRBD1 (6 bases). This CDR3 is 19 amino acids long. V was clipped by 5 bases and J by 0 bases, with 23 bases between them. CDR1 is LNHDA and CDR2 is SQIVND in the germline V gene (reference sequence).

The chain uses TRBV28 and TRBJ2-7; no clear D gene. V dropped 10 bases and J dropped 4 bases, with 14 bases sitting between them. Germline CDR1 and CDR2: MDHEN and SYDVKM. The CDR3 has 12 residues. The CDR3 region has the DNA TGTGCCAACAGCTCCACCGGATACGAGCAGTACGTC. Residues: CANSSTGYEQYV.

This clonotype was recorded a few times. The chain carries TRBV14 and TRBJ1-1; D unresolved. This CDR3 is 12 amino acids long. The germline V gene encodes CDR1 SGHDN and CDR2 FVKESK. V lost 2 bases to trimming and J lost 10 bases, with 11 bases between them. CDR3 sequence reads: CASSQTRIGAFF. The CDR3 DNA sequence: TGTGCCAGCAGCCAAACTCGGATCGGAGCTTTCTTT. Looking up the rest from reference TRBV14 and TRBJ1-1 gives the full variable domain: EAGVTQFPSHSVIEKGQTVTLRCDPISGHDNLYWYRRVMGKEIKFLLHFVKESKQDESGMPNNRFLAERTGGTYSTLKVQPAELEDSGVYFCASSQTRIGAFFGQGTRLTVV.

A remark on this clonotype: One junction end does not reproduce the germline sequence, and a read error may be involved. The CDR3 bases are TGTACCAGCAGCTTAGCCCCGGGGGGCTGGGATAATTCACCCCTCCACTTT. It yields the protein CTSSLAPGGWDNSPLHF. This chain connects TRBV7-9 to TRBJ1-6; a possible D gene is TRBD1 (6 bases). This CDR3 has 17 residues. The germline gives CDR1 SEHNR, CDR2 FQNEAQ (reference sequence).

The chain links TRBV15 to TRBJ2-5, with no clear D. Germline V gene data show CDR1 as LNHNV and CDR2 as YYDKDF (reference sequence). Trimming shortened V by 3 bases and J by 1 base, and 12 bases separated the two germline ends. The CDR3 has 15 amino acids. CDR3 in amino acids: CATSSGEHRQETQYF. CDR3 nucleotides: TGTGCCACCAGCAGTGGAGAACACCGCCAAGAGACCCAGTACTTC.

The V and J genes are TRBV7-6 and TRBJ1-5, with D possibly matching TRBD1 (5 bases). The CDR3 sequence is 18 residues long. The germline V and J ends were trimmed by 4 bases and 4 bases, with 23 bases remaining between them. Germline CDR1 SGHVS, CDR2 FNYEAQ. CDR3 region: CASSCRQYLQIRNQPQHF. The DNA of the CDR3 is TGTGCCAGCAGCTGTAGACAGTACCTCCAGATCCGTAATCAGCCCCAGCATTTT.

This clonotype occurred a few times. The rearrangement joins TRBV6-1 to TRBJ1-2; D is undetermined. Germline V gene lookup returns CDR1 MNHNS and CDR2 SASEGT. With 3 bases removed from V and 1 base from J, the gap between germline ends came to 6 bases. The CDR3 is 13 amino acids. The CDR3 nucleotides read TGTGCCAGCAGTGACGGACTTAACTATGGCTACACCTTC. Its protein is CASSDGLNYGYTF.

V and J are TRBV6-5 and TRBJ2-2, with D perhaps TRBD1 (6 bases). The length of the CDR3 is 17 residues. V was trimmed by 3 bases and J by 7 bases, leaving 21 bases between them. CDR1 and CDR2 from the germline V gene are MNHEY and SVGAGI. DNA for the CDR3: TGTGCCAGCAGTTATGGGGTGGGGCAGGGGCCTATCGGGGAGCTGTTTTTT. Translation: CASSYGVGQGPIGELFF.

This clonotype was seen a handful of times. This sequence joins TRBV5-5 and TRBJ1-2, with TRBD1 matching over 7 bases. V dropped 5 bases and J dropped 6; count of bases not matched to a gene: 10. This CDR3 spans 14 amino acids. CDR1 SGHKS and CDR2 YYEKEE come from the germline V gene (reference sequence). CDR3 sequence reads: CASRQQTGLDGYTF. DNA for the CDR3: TGTGCCAGCAGACAACAGACAGGGCTGGATGGCTACACCTTC.

This clonotype turned up a few times. The rearrangement links TRBV7-6 to TRBJ2-1, with TRBD1 matching over 8 bases. The CDR3 is 19 amino acids. The J segment lost 4 bases and the V segment lost 2 bases, leaving 16 bases of the junction unmatched. Germline-derived CDR1 and CDR2 are SGHVS and FNYEAQ. Here the CDR3 DNA reads TGTGCCAGCAGCTTACTTCCGGACAGGGTATCAAAGCCTTACAATGAGCAGTTCTTC. This codes for CASSLLPDRVSKPYNEQFF.

The chain combines TRBV29-1 with TRBJ2-6; either TRBD1 or TRBD2 may fit D (5 bases each). Per the germline V gene, CDR1 is SQVTM and CDR2 is ANQGSEA. CDR3 length: 19 residues. The V end was cut by 6 bases, the J end by 0 bases, with 24 bases between. CDR3 loop: CSVGEWWDLRPSGANVLTF. Written as DNA, the CDR3 is TGCAGCGTGGGGGAGTGGTGGGACCTACGACCCTCTGGGGCCAACGTCCTGACTTTC.

This rearrangement joins TRBV20-1 to TRBJ1-5; 8 bases map to TRBD1. The trim removed 3 bases at V and 2 bases at J, leaving 3 bases unmatched. The CDR3 covers 14 residues. Germline assignment: CDR1 DFQATT and CDR2 SNEGSKA (reference sequence). The CDR3 nucleotides read TGCAGTGCTAGGGACAGGGAAGGCAATCAGCCCCAGCATTTT. Translated: CSARDREGNQPQHF.

This chain connects TRBV18 to TRBJ1-2; 9 bases are shared with TRBD1. V was clipped by 4 bases and J by 6 bases; unmatched bases: 9. The CDR3 consists of 15 residues. The germline CDR1 and CDR2 sequences are KGHSH and LQKENI. CDR3 residues: CASSLTGTGKDGYTF. Written as DNA, the CDR3 is TGTGCCAGCTCACTAACCGGGACAGGGAAGGATGGCTACACCTTC.

This clonotype was found many times. The gene calls are TRBV7-8 and TRBJ2-7, with 9 bases aligning to TRBD1. The germline V gene encodes CDR1 SGHVS and CDR2 FQNEAQ. The CDR3 spans 15 residues. With 5 bases clipped from V and 0 bases from J, the junction kept 5 bases outside the gene matches. The CDR3 DNA reads TGTGCCAGCAGCCAGGGACAGGGAAGCTCCTACGAGCAGTACGTC. It encodes CASSQGQGSSYEQYV.

J is TRBJ2-5 and V is TRBV7-6, with D uncertain. From germline, CDR1 is SGHVS and CDR2 FNYEAQ. CDR3 length: 13 residues. The ends were cut back, 7 bases at V and 5 bases at J, with 14 bases in the middle. The CDR3 DNA reads TGTGCCAGCACAGGCGGCCCAACGGAGACCCAGTACTTC. Amino acids: CASTGGPTETQYF.

This clonotype was counted only a few times. The chain carries TRBV11-2 and TRBJ1-1, with D tentatively TRBD1 (6 bases). Germline lookup yields CDR1 SGHAT and CDR2 FQNNGV. V lost 7 bases to trimming and J lost 2 bases, with 20 bases between them. The CDR3 extends over 16 amino acids. CDR3 loop: CASIPLGGGINTEAFF. The CDR3 DNA is TGTGCCAGCATCCCACTAGGGGGGGGAATCAACACTGAAGCTTTCTTT.

The CDR3 DNA is TGTGCCAGTAGTATAGGAGTGCCAGGGGAAGGCAATGAGCAGTTCTTC. This gives the protein CASSIGVPGEGNEQFF. This chain joins TRBV19 and TRBJ2-1, with D perhaps TRBD1 (6 bases). CDR3 size: 16 residues. The V gene lost 1 base and the J gene lost 6 bases, with 16 bases spanning the gap. Looked up from germline, CDR1 is LNHDA and CDR2 is SQIVND (reference sequence).

This clonotype turned up a few times. The rearrangement uses TRBV12-3 or TRBV12-4 and TRBJ2-3; maybe TRBD1 (6 bases). Between the trimmed V and J ends, which lost 6 bases and 2 bases, there was a span of 15 bases. CDR3 length: 15 residues. CDR3 region: CASSLRDTPTDTQYF. CDR3 coding DNA: TGTGCCAGCAGCCTTCGGGACACCCCCACAGATACGCAGTATTTT.

A few counts support this clonotype. The chain combines TRBV6-2 or TRBV6-3 with TRBJ2-7; D unclear. Germline CDR1 and CDR2: MNHEY and SVGEGT. The CDR3 totals 13 residues. V was trimmed by 2 bases and J by 3 bases, leaving 8 bases between them. CDR3: CASSYANVYEQYV. The CDR3 coding sequence is TGTGCCAGCAGTTACGCGAACGTCTACGAGCAGTACGTC.

The rearrangement links TRBV20-1 to TRBJ2-1; possible D gene TRBD1, 6 bases. This CDR3 comprises 14 residues. Trimming pared 5 bases from V and 3 bases from J, leaving 14 bases between. Germline V lookup: CDR1 DFQATT, CDR2 SNEGSKA (reference sequence). CDR3 in DNA: TGCAGTGCTCCCGGACAGATATACTACAATGAGCAGTTCTTC. Its translation: CSAPGQIYYNEQFF.

This clonotype was recorded a few times. The chain carries TRBV12-3 or TRBV12-4 and TRBJ2-1, with 8 bases matching TRBD2. V lost 7 bases, J lost 6 bases, and 8 bases stayed unmatched. This CDR3 contains 14 residues. DNA for the CDR3: TGTGCCAGCAAAAAAGCGGGGGCGCGCAATGAGCAGTTCTTC. Translating gives CASKKAGARNEQFF.

There are a few counts of this clonotype. The chain joins TRBV7-6 to TRBJ2-7; 8 positions agree with TRBD1. CDR3 length: 14 amino acids. Germline V gene data show CDR1 as SGHVS and CDR2 as FNYEAQ. Unmatched junction bases numbered 10, after V lost 8 bases and J lost 4 bases. CDR3 residues: CASGDPDRAYEQYF. The CDR3 bases are TGTGCCAGCGGGGACCCGGACAGGGCTTACGAGCAGTACTTC.